This T cell receptor (beta chain) was documented in a study of T cells in Graves' hyperthyroidism and ophthalmopathy. Ophthalmopathy patients had moderate-to-severe active disease, CAS ≥3, NOSPECS ≥4, and disease duration under 3 months. Germline V gene data show CDR1 as SGHAT and CDR2 as FQNNGV. The CDR3 extends over 14 amino acids. Trimming stripped 0 bases from V and 7 bases from J, with 12 bases between. Authors of the study amplified TCR beta CDR3 regions from RNA transcripts. First-round RT-PCR with HTBI primers amplified the TCR CDR3 region. MiXCR, run by TCRdb on the multiplex PCR reads, gives a single entry per CDR3 protein. This table has 530,000 or so distinct CDR3 sequences, approximately 17% appearing once.

This chain joins TRBV11-2 and TRBJ1-2; perhaps TRBD1 as D (6 bases). The receptor comes from a woman aged 18-35 years with Graves' ophthalmopathy. Sequencing used blood. CDR3 nucleotides: TGTGCCAGCAGCTTAGAAACAGGGATAATTGGCTACACCTTC. Its translation: CASSLETGIIGYTF.